One and the same sample provided the 28 T cell receptor beta chains below, sequenced in a study of T cells in Graves' hyperthyroidism and ophthalmopathy. Amplification of TCR beta CDR3 regions was performed using RNA transcripts as template. Primed by the HTBI set, a first-round RT-PCR was run on the TCR CDR3. TCRdb fed the multiplex PCR reads into MiXCR, producing one record per CDR3 protein. This table holds around 340,000 distinct CDR3 sequences, 15% to 20% found once. Source material: blood. The receptors here all came from a woman in her thirties or forties with Graves' ophthalmopathy.

A word on this clonotype: A much larger clone differs from this one at a single base, so this may be a read error. The chain combines TRBV12-3 or TRBV12-4 with TRBJ2-2; 11 bases fit TRBD2. This CDR3 has 16 amino acids. The CDR3, as DNA: TGTGCCAGCAGCGCTCGACTAGCGGGAACTCCCGGGGAGCCGTTTTTT. It yields the protein CASSARLAGTPGEPFF.

This clonotype was picked up many times. The V and J genes are TRBV11-2 and TRBJ2-7, with D hard to call. V dropped 1 base and J dropped 4 bases, with 11 bases sitting between them. This CDR3 is built from 14 residues. Looked up from germline, CDR1 is SGHAT and CDR2 is FQNNGV. In nucleotides, the CDR3 is TGTGCCAGCAGCTTAGGGATAGGCCGTTACGAGCAGTACTTC. It encodes CASSLGIGRYEQYF.

Many counts were recorded for this clonotype. The chain couples TRBV11-2 to TRBJ1-1; 10 positions agree with TRBD1. This CDR3 has 17 amino acids. The germline gives CDR1 SGHAT, CDR2 FQNNGV. With V trimmed by 1 base and J by 0 bases, 5 bases remained unmatched. As DNA, the CDR3 is TGTGCCAGCAGCTTAGTAGGGACAGGGGTTATGAACACTGAAGCTTTCTTT. This translates into CASSLVGTGVMNTEAFF.

The sample holds many counts of this clonotype. The genes are TRBV5-1 and TRBJ2-1, with D perhaps matching TRBD2 (6 bases). Germline V gene data show CDR1 as SGHRS and CDR2 as YFSETQ. The V end lost 4 bases, the J end lost 5 bases, and 13 bases lay between the germline ends. This CDR3 has 14 amino acids. The CDR3: CASSRTGLNNEQFF. The CDR3 DNA follows: TGCGCCAGCAGCAGGACGGGACTGAACAATGAGCAGTTCTTC.

This clonotype has a count of ten or more. The chain combines TRBV7-8 with TRBJ2-7, with TRBD2 matching over 8 bases. The V and J ends lost 4 bases and 2 bases, in that order; junction bases with no gene match: 16. The CDR3 totals 18 residues. Germline lookup yields CDR1 SGHVS and CDR2 FQNEAQ. This CDR3 is CASSSAALPGLEAYEQYF. CDR3 DNA sequence: TGTGCCAGCAGCTCCGCTGCCCTCCCGGGACTAGAGGCCTACGAGCAGTACTTC.

The rearrangement uses TRBV12-3 or TRBV12-4 and TRBJ1-2; D not certain. CDR3 length: 17 residues. V dropped 6 bases and J dropped 4 bases, with 24 bases sitting between them. CDR3 sequence reads: CASSNIIGLQPFYGYTF. The CDR3 DNA reads as TGTGCCAGCAGCAATATTATTGGGTTACAACCATTCTATGGCTACACCTTC.

This clonotype was detected ten times or more. The genes are TRBV2 and TRBJ1-1; the D gene is possibly TRBD1 (5 bases). The CDR3 sequence is 13 residues long. Looked up from germline, CDR1 is SNHLY and CDR2 is FYNNEI. Trimming left V 5 bases short and J 0 bases short, with 7 bases between. CDR3 DNA: TGTGCCAGCAGTAAGACAGTGAACACTGAAGCTTTCTTT. Its translation is CASSKTVNTEAFF.

The chain links TRBV6-5 to TRBJ1-2, with D maybe TRBD1 (6 bases). V was cut by 2 bases and J by 6 bases, with 13 bases left in between. The CDR3 is 14 amino acids. Germline-derived CDR1 and CDR2 are MNHEY and SVGAGI. In nucleotides, the CDR3 is TGTGCCAGCAGTTACGCACAGGGTATAGATGGCTACACCTTC. It encodes CASSYAQGIDGYTF.

The rearrangement joins TRBV12-3 or TRBV12-4 to TRBJ2-2; 8 nucleotides align to TRBD1. The CDR3 runs 16 residues. After removal of 5 bases from V and 5 bases from J, the junction contained 10 bases not matched to a gene. The CDR3 DNA follows: TGTGCCAGCAGTCGACAGGGGTGGTTGGATACCGGGGAGCTGTTTTTT. Its translation: CASSRQGWLDTGELFF.

The rearrangement uses TRBV6-1 and TRBJ1-1; D may be TRBD1 (6 bases). The CDR3 is 14 residues long. Trimming removed 6 bases from V and 3 bases from J, with 14 bases in between. Germline-derived CDR1 and CDR2 are MNHNS and SASEGT. In DNA, the CDR3 is TGTGCCAGCAGAAACACAGGGTTTGACACTGAAGCTTTCTTT. Its translation: CASRNTGFDTEAFF.

This clonotype was seen repeatedly, ten times or more. The rearrangement joins TRBV29-1 to TRBJ2-5, with D possibly being TRBD2 (5 bases). Germline-derived CDR1 and CDR2 are SQVTM and ANQGSEA. CDR3 length equals 11 residues. V was cut by 3 bases and J by 7 bases, with 9 bases left in between. As DNA, the CDR3 is TGCAGCGTTGAGGTCGAGGGGACCCAGTACTTC. Translating gives CSVEVEGTQYF.

This clonotype was counted ten times or more. The chain uses TRBV6-5 and TRBJ2-7, with unresolved D. Germline CDR1 and CDR2: MNHEY and SVGAGI. The germline V and J ends were trimmed by 2 bases and 5 bases, with 10 bases remaining between them. CDR3 length: 13 amino acids. CDR3 DNA sequence: TGTGCCAGCAGTTACCGTTCGGGCGACGAGCAGTACTTC. Translating gives CASSYRSGDEQYF.

The chain has TRBV2 and TRBJ2-7; perhaps TRBD2 as D (6 bases). The CDR3 has 15 residues. V was clipped by 6 bases and J by 0 bases, with 15 bases between them. The germline CDR1 and CDR2 sequences are SNHLY and FYNNEI. DNA for the CDR3: TGTGCCAGCAGCTCGGACCGGGAGACCTCCTACGAGCAGTACTTC. It translates to CASSSDRETSYEQYF.

This clonotype occurred many times. This chain links TRBV20-1 with TRBJ1-1; D not resolved. This CDR3 region has 11 residues. V was pared by 2 bases and J by 4 bases, with 5 bases between. The germline V gene has CDR1 DFQATT and CDR2 SNEGSKA (reference sequence). DNA for the CDR3: TGCAGTGCTAGAAACCCCACTGAAGCTTTCTTT. Translated: CSARNPTEAFF.

This clonotype was observed at least ten times. This rearrangement joins TRBV19 to TRBJ1-6, with no clear D. Germline V gene sequence: CDR1 LNHDA, CDR2 SQIVND (reference sequence). Trimming took 3 bases from V and 7 from J, leaving 10 bases between them. CDR3 length equals 14 residues. The CDR3 nucleotides are TGTGCCAGTAGTATGGGCCGAGGGAATTCACCCCTCCACTTT. Translated, it gives CASSMGRGNSPLHF.

Points on this clonotype: The germline gene is not matched at one end of the junction; a read error may be the cause. This rearrangement joins TRBV6-2 or TRBV6-3 to TRBJ2-7, with D possibly matching TRBD1 (5 bases). This CDR3 spans 13 amino acids. Per the germline V gene, CDR1 is MNHEY and CDR2 is SVGEGT. CDR3 DNA: TGTGCCAGCAGCATAATGCAGGGCTACGAGCAGTCCTTC. This gives the protein CASSIMQGYEQSF.

This clonotype was picked up many times. The chain is built from TRBV2 and TRBJ2-2, with TRBD1 matching 9 bases. The J segment lost 4 bases and the V segment lost 3 bases, leaving 9 bases of the junction unmatched. The CDR3 spans 17 residues. Germline CDR1 reads SNHLY; CDR2 reads FYNNEI. The CDR3 DNA reads as TGTGCCAGCAGTGACCAGGGGACAGGGTCCGGCACCGGGGAGCTGTTTTTT. Translating gives CASSDQGTGSGTGELFF. Filled out from reference TRBV2 and TRBJ2-2, the complete variable domain reads EPEVTQTPSHQVTQMGQEVILRCVPISNHLYFYWYRQILGQKVEFLVSFYNNEISEKSEIFDDQFSVERPDGSNFTLKIRSTKLEDSAMYFCASSDQGTGSGTGELFFGEGSRLTVL.

This clonotype was recorded many times. The rearrangement joins TRBV20-1 to TRBJ1-5, with 8 bases lining up with TRBD1. Germline values: CDR1 DFQATT, CDR2 SNEGSKA (reference sequence). The ends lost 3 bases at V and 6 bases at J; junction bases unmatched: 13. This CDR3 region has 16 residues. CDR3 nucleotides: TGCAGTGCTAGGCGTCAGGGGGCAGCAATAGTTCAGCCCCAGCATTTT. Protein: CSARRQGAAIVQPQHF.

In regard to this clonotype: This clone may be a read error of a much larger clone one base away. V and J are TRBV27 and TRBJ2-7; maybe TRBD2 (6 bases). CDR1 and CDR2 (germline): MNHEY, SMNVEV (reference sequence). With 5 bases removed from V and 4 bases from J, the gap between germline ends came to 15 bases. The CDR3 runs 14 residues. The CDR3 is CASSPPGRGYEQYF. The CDR3 region has the DNA TGTGCCAGCAGTCCACCCGGGAGAGGATACGAGCAGTACTTC.

In its sample, this clonotype was seen many times. The rearrangement uses TRBV20-1 and TRBJ2-7, with 7 positions matching TRBD1. The CDR3 runs to 14 residues. Germline values: CDR1 DFQATT, CDR2 SNEGSKA (reference sequence). J lost 0 bases, V lost 5 bases, and 7 bases had no gene match. CDR3 nucleotides: TGCAGTGCTGAGTCGGCAGGGGGCTCCTACGAGCAGTACTTC. Translated, it gives CSAESAGGSYEQYF.

This clonotype appeared many times. An end of the junction differs from the germline gene, which may be a read error. The genes are TRBV12-3 or TRBV12-4 and TRBJ2-7, with a possible D match to TRBD1 (6 bases). The CDR3 covers 13 residues. The CDR3 nucleotides read TGTGCCAGCAGTATACAGGGTGTCAACGAGCAGTCCTTC. Residues: CASSIQGVNEQSF.

This clonotype was recorded many times. The chain is built from TRBV5-1 and TRBJ2-2, with unresolved D. The ends were cut back, 4 bases at V and 4 bases at J, with 17 bases in the middle. The germline gives CDR1 SGHRS, CDR2 YFSETQ. This CDR3 spans 16 amino acids. The CDR3 coding sequence is TGCGCCAGCAGCCGGACCCCAACCGAAGGCACCGGGGAGCTGTTTTTT. It encodes CASSRTPTEGTGELFF.

The V call is TRBV6-1, the J call TRBJ2-7; D may be TRBD1 (6 bases). Germline-derived CDR1 and CDR2 are MNHNS and SASEGT. This CDR3 has 11 residues. This CDR3 reads CAVGQSYEQYF. CDR3 nucleotide sequence: TGTGCAGTCGGACAGTCCTACGAGCAGTACTTC.

This clonotype was detected many times. The chain employs TRBV27 and TRBJ1-2; 7 bases are shared with TRBD1. The CDR3 sequence is 15 residues long. Germline loops: CDR1 MNHEY, CDR2 SMNVEV (reference sequence). V lost 2 bases, J lost 5 bases, and 8 bases stayed unmatched. The CDR3 bases are TGTGCCAGCAGTTTAAAAGGGCAGGGGGTGTATGGCTACACCTTC. It yields the protein CASSLKGQGVYGYTF.

This clonotype was seen ten or more times. The rearrangement uses TRBV28 and TRBJ2-7, with 8 positions matching TRBD1. The junction had 9 bases not matched to a gene; V was cut back by 6 bases and J by 5 bases. The germline V gene has CDR1 MDHEN and CDR2 SYDVKM. This CDR3 has 14 residues. In DNA form, the CDR3 reads TGTGCCAGCAGCGAGACAGGGGAAGGACACGAGCAGTACTTC. This encodes CASSETGEGHEQYF.

Ten or more counts support this clonotype. V usage is TRBV12-3 or TRBV12-4 and J usage is TRBJ2-7, with 8 bases fitting TRBD1. With V trimmed by 6 bases and J by 4 bases, 11 bases remained unmatched. This CDR3 comprises 15 residues. CDR3 nucleotides: TGTGCCAGCAGACTGACCGGGACAGGCACATACGAGCAGTACTTC. This translates into CASRLTGTGTYEQYF.

The gene calls are TRBV12-3 or TRBV12-4 and TRBJ2-5, with D possibly TRBD2 on 6 matching bases. The CDR3 is 12 residues long. V dropped 4 bases and J dropped 7 bases, with 10 bases sitting between them. The CDR3 sequence: CASSYIGGTQYF. CDR3 nucleotide sequence: TGTGCCAGCAGTTATATCGGGGGGACCCAGTACTTC.

This clonotype appeared many times. The chain has TRBV7-9 and TRBJ1-1; D uncertain. The V end lost 4 bases, the J end lost 8 bases, and 11 bases lay between the germline ends. The CDR3 runs 12 residues. From germline, CDR1 is SEHNR and CDR2 FQNEAQ (reference sequence). In DNA, the CDR3 is TGTGCCAGCAGCTCCGGGAGTCGGGAAGCTTTCTTT. It encodes CASSSGSREAFF.